This T cell receptor beta chain derives from a study of spatial heterogeneity in lung cancer. At the level of the study: Beta-chain sequences were consistently detected more often than alpha-chain sequences.

TCR cDNA molecules each carried a unique molecular identifier. Using its own MiXCR run on the 5' RACE reads, TCRdb lists one record per CDR3 protein. The sample lists around 10,000 distinct CDR3 sequences, approximately 3.5% occurring once. General observations from the study: Expanded tumor TCRs that were ubiquitous appeared in blood more at resection than follow-up.

Relative to its sample, this clonotype is medium-sized. Its antigen is as yet unknown. This beta chain is a stray read from a library made for alpha chains; its abundance is not meaningful. Trimming cost V 8 bases and J 2 bases, with 10 bases left between them. The germline CDR1 and CDR2 sequences are KGHDR and SFDVKD. The CDR3 has 13 residues. Time point denoted: sample taken at primary tumor resection. Without sorting, whole RNA was sequenced from tumor, nontumor lung or frozen PBMC. Donation came from around 72 patients with untreated early-stage non-small cell lung cancer. This sequence originates from a female donor with early-stage non-small cell lung cancer. The source material was PBMCs, sampled at surgery. This chain links TRBV24-1 with TRBJ2-3; D not certain. The CDR3 DNA is TGTGCCACCAAAGGCTCCCTCACAGATACGCAGTATTTT. Translation: CATKGSLTDTQYF.